A single sample is the source of the 22 T cell receptor beta chains below, sequenced in a study of cytomegalovirus exposure and HLA in healthy donors. A multiplex PCR was run with 60 Vbeta primers and 13 Jbeta primers. Sequencing was performed with immunoSEQ multiplex PCR; in TCRdb, only in-frame clones are kept and a portion is missing. The data hold around 110,000 clones, with roughly a tenth observed a single time. Sequencing was performed on PBMCs. These TCRs come from a man aged 25 to 40 in good health and CMV-seronegative.

This chain connects TRBV27 to TRBJ1-6; TRBD1 aligns across 9 bases. Germline-derived CDR1 and CDR2 are MNHEY and SMNVEV (reference sequence). The ends lost 2 bases at V and 10 bases at J; junction bases unmatched: 6. The CDR3 totals 15 residues. Here the CDR3 reads CASSLTGQGLSPLHF. Written as DNA, the CDR3 is TGTGCCAGCAGTTTAACGGGACAGGGTTTATCACCCCTCCACTTT.

This clone was recorded a few times. J is TRBJ2-1 and V is TRBV7-9; D perhaps matches TRBD1 (6 bases). The CDR3 has 15 residues. The germline CDR1 and CDR2 sequences are SEHNR and FQNEAQ (reference sequence). Between the trimmed V and J ends, which lost 5 bases and 6 bases, there was a span of 17 bases. The CDR3 DNA is TGTGCCAGCAGCCCAGGGCAGGGGATCGGCAATGAGCAGTTCTTC. Protein sequence: CASSPGQGIGNEQFF.

This rearrangement joins TRBV11-3 to TRBJ2-3; 14 bases line up with TRBD2. CDR1 and CDR2 from the germline V gene are SGHNT and YENEEA. Losses at the gene ends were 1 base for V and 2 bases for J; bases not matched to a gene: 5. The CDR3 loop spans 18 amino acids. The DNA of the CDR3 is TGTGCCAGCAGCTTAGGACTAGCGGGAGGGGTGGTCACAGATACGCAGTATTTT. Residues: CASSLGLAGGVVTDTQYF.

The sample holds a few counts of this clone. V and J are TRBV19 and TRBJ1-4; D unclear. This CDR3 is 13 amino acids long. Trimming took off 10 bases at V and 2 bases at J, with 11 bases between the two ends. Germline V gene sequence: CDR1 LNHDA, CDR2 SQIVND (reference sequence). CDR3 DNA: TGTGCCACCTCGGTGGAGACTAATGAAAAACTGTTTTTT. Protein: CATSVETNEKLFF.

As to this clone: Its ends do not fully match the called genes, so a read error is possible. The rearrangement uses TRBV7-7 and TRBJ2-7; 8 bases are shared with TRBD1. From germline, CDR1 is SSHAT and CDR2 FNYEAQ (reference sequence). The CDR3 runs 13 residues. The CDR3 DNA is TGTGCTAGCAGCTTAGCAGGGGGCGGAGAGCAGTACTTC. This translates into CASSLAGGGEQYF.

This clone was seen only a few times. V gene TRBV6-1 combines with J gene TRBJ1-2; perhaps TRBD1 as D (6 bases). Germline V lookup: CDR1 MNHNS, CDR2 SASEGT. The V gene lost 1 base and the J gene lost 4 bases, with 19 bases spanning the gap. The CDR3 is 17 amino acids. The CDR3 region has the DNA TGTGCCAGCAGTGAAGATGATACCTCTCAGGGGATCTATGGCTACACCTTC. Residues: CASSEDDTSQGIYGYTF.

The CDR3 loop reads CASSPMGGTSSTDTQYF. For the CDR3, the DNA is TGCGCCAGCAGCCCGATGGGAGGAACCTCTAGCACAGATACGCAGTATTTT. The rearrangement joins TRBV4-3 to TRBJ2-3; maybe TRBD2 (6 bases). The CDR3 is 17 amino acids. V gave up 4 bases and J gave up 0 bases, with 17 bases separating them. Per germline, CDR1 LGHNA and CDR2 YSLEER.

Concerning this clone: Other DNA sequences within the sample encode an identical CDR3. This sequence joins TRBV18 and TRBJ2-3; D is uncertain. The length of the CDR3 is 13 residues. Germline V gives CDR1 KGHSH, CDR2 LQKENI. Trimming pared 2 bases from V and 0 bases from J, leaving 3 bases between. CDR3 protein: CASSPSSTDTQYF. DNA for the CDR3: TGTGCCAGCTCACCATCTAGCACAGATACGCAGTATTTT.

This chain uses TRBV5-6 with TRBJ2-3; D uncertain. Germline V gene lookup returns CDR1 SGHDT and CDR2 YYEEEE. The CDR3 has 15 amino acids. V was cut by 3 bases and J by 0 bases, with 11 bases left in between. The CDR3 DNA follows: TGTGCCAGCAGCTCTTATAGAGATAGCACAGATACGCAGTATTTT. The encoded protein is CASSSYRDSTDTQYF.

The rearrangement links TRBV29-1 to TRBJ2-3; 13 nucleotides line up with TRBD2. V shed 7 bases, J shed 3 bases, and the junction held 7 bases outside the gene matches. This CDR3 has 15 amino acids. Germline V gene lookup returns CDR1 SQVTM and CDR2 ANQGSEA. The CDR3 sequence is CSADGLAGVTDTQYF. The CDR3 bases are TGCAGCGCCGACGGACTAGCGGGAGTAACAGATACGCAGTATTTT.

This clone was detected a few times. The chain recombines TRBV19 with TRBJ2-5; D call uncertain. V was shortened by 4 bases and J by 4 bases, with 10 bases between the two germline ends. The CDR3 contains 13 residues. CDR1 and CDR2 (germline): LNHDA, SQIVND (reference sequence). CDR3 amino acids: CASSTTPGETQYF. The CDR3 DNA reads as TGTGCCAGTAGTACTACTCCCGGAGAGACCCAGTACTTC.

This sequence joins TRBV4-1 and TRBJ2-1, with 7 bases aligning to TRBD2. Germline V gene lookup returns CDR1 MGHRA and CDR2 YSYEKL. The length of the CDR3 is 16 residues. V lost 0 bases to trimming and J lost 5 bases; unmatched junction nucleotides: 7. The CDR3 DNA is TGCGCCAGCAGCCAAGAGGTTAGCGGGTTTAACAATGAGCAGTTCTTC. This gives the protein CASSQEVSGFNNEQFF.

V gene TRBV27 combines with J gene TRBJ2-6; 9 nucleotides agree with TRBD1. The CDR3 contains 17 residues. V lost 3 bases to trimming and J lost 2 bases; unmatched junction nucleotides: 5. CDR1 MNHEY and CDR2 SMNVEV come from the germline V gene (reference sequence). CDR3 region: CASSLGTGTTGANVLTF. Written as DNA, the CDR3 is TGTGCCAGCAGTTTGGGGACAGGGACAACTGGGGCCAACGTCCTGACTTTC.

This clone was counted a few times. The chain employs TRBV19 and TRBJ2-7; 9 bases map to TRBD2. Germline assignment: CDR1 LNHDA and CDR2 SQIVND (reference sequence). The length of the CDR3 is 20 residues. The V gene end was trimmed by 5 bases and the J gene end by 0 bases; junction bases not matched to a gene: 20. The CDR3: CASSPIRGLAGYRSSYEQYF. Here the CDR3 DNA reads TGTGCCAGTAGTCCAATCCGAGGGCTAGCGGGGTATAGGAGCTCCTACGAGCAGTACTTC.

The table lists this clone with a few counts. The chain joins TRBV11-2 to TRBJ1-1; 8 nucleotides agree with TRBD1. The CDR3 covers 16 residues. CDR1 is SGHAT and CDR2 is FQNNGV in the germline V gene. V lost 1 base, J lost 7 bases, and 11 bases stayed unmatched. CDR3 amino acids: CASSLARGQFRGEAFF. DNA of the CDR3: TGTGCCAGCAGCTTAGCCAGGGGGCAATTTAGGGGTGAAGCTTTCTTT.

The V call is TRBV2, the J call TRBJ1-5; D might be TRBD1 (6 bases). The CDR3 totals 13 residues. The germline V and J ends were trimmed by 4 bases and 4 bases, with 8 bases remaining between them. Germline CDR1 SNHLY, CDR2 FYNNEI. CDR3 nucleotides: TGTGCCAGCAGTGGGGACAAAAATCAGCCCCAGCATTTT. This translates into CASSGDKNQPQHF.

The rearrangement uses TRBV4-1 and TRBJ1-1; no clear D gene. Trimming took 0 bases from V and 6 from J, leaving 11 bases between them. From germline, CDR1 is MGHRA and CDR2 YSYEKL. The CDR3 runs 14 residues. In DNA, the CDR3 is TGCGCCAGCAGCCAAGATCCTGGGAGCGCTGAAGCTTTCTTT. This codes for CASSQDPGSAEAFF.

This clone was observed a few times. The CDR3 coding sequence is TGTGCCAGCAGTGAACGGACAGGGGGCTATAATCAGCCCCAGCATTTT. Its protein is CASSERTGGYNQPQHF. The chain carries TRBV2 and TRBJ1-5; 11 bases are a match to TRBD1. CDR1 and CDR2 (germline): SNHLY, FYNNEI. With 2 bases clipped from V and 4 bases from J, the junction kept 4 bases outside the gene matches. This CDR3 contains 16 residues.

This clone showed up just a few times. The V gene is TRBV7-8, the J gene TRBJ2-7; tentative D call: TRBD1 (5 bases). Trimming removed 1 base at V and 6 bases at J, with 10 bases between. CDR3 length: 13 residues. Germline V gives CDR1 SGHVS, CDR2 FQNEAQ. The CDR3 DNA is TGTGCCAGCAGCTTAGGACAGAGAGCCGAGCAGTACTTC. Amino acids: CASSLGQRAEQYF.

In this sample, this clone turned up a few times. V and J are TRBV18 and TRBJ1-1, with 7 nucleotides matching TRBD1. V trimming: 4 bases; J trimming: 4 bases; junction bases outside the gene matches: 9. This CDR3 region has 15 residues. CDR1 is KGHSH, CDR2 LQKENI, per germline. DNA of the CDR3: TGTGCCAGCTCACTCGGGACAGACCGGGGCACTGAAGCTTTCTTT. Its translation: CASSLGTDRGTEAFF. The variable domain in full, with the rest retrieved from reference TRBV18 and TRBJ1-1, is NAGVMQNPRHLVRRRGQEARLRCSPMKGHSHVYWYRQLPEEGLKFMVYLQKENIIDESGMPKERFSAEFPKEGPSILRIQQVVRGDSAAYFCASSLGTDRGTEAFFGQGTRLTVV.

The genes are TRBV10-3 and TRBJ2-5, with D possibly matching TRBD2 (5 bases). Trimming pared 0 bases from V and 1 base from J, leaving 9 bases between. CDR3 size: 15 residues. Germline lookup yields CDR1 ENHRY and CDR2 SYGVKD. The CDR3 here is CAISESSGSQETQYF. For the CDR3, the DNA is TGTGCCATCAGTGAGTCATCGGGGAGCCAAGAGACCCAGTACTTC.

The V gene is TRBV6-5, the J gene TRBJ1-5; D is possibly TRBD1 (5 bases). The V and J ends lost 0 bases and 5 bases respectively, with 5 bases between them. Germline CDR1 is MNHEY and CDR2 is SVGAGI. CDR3 length equals 13 residues. CDR3 sequence reads: CASSYSTDQPQHF. The CDR3 nucleotides are TGTGCCAGCAGTTACTCGACAGATCAGCCCCAGCATTTT.